A selection of T cell receptor beta chains follows, all from one sample in a study of T-cell reconstitution after alpha-beta-depleted transplantation in children. TCRdb re-called the PCR reads with MiXCR, one entry per CDR3 protein. This repertoire shows about 91,000 distinct CDR3 sequences, roughly 8% found once; its top ten account for more than 6.5%. Specimen: PBMCs from the stem cell graft donor, collected from the stem cell graft. Every receptor here comes from a human donor who donated a stem cell graft to a child with congenital amegakaryocytic thrombocytopenia. The CDR3 runs from the conserved cysteine through the conserved F or W. D genes are given only for firm matches. The size field reads once, few or many counts, or a class when the clone is expanded.

j_call: TRBJ2-3
v_call: TRBV7-2
clone_size: many
d_call: NA
cdr3_aa: CASSLTWLYTDTQYF
cdr3_nt: TGTGCCAGCAGCTTAACGTGGCTTTACACAGATACGCAGTATTTT

j_call: TRBJ2-7
v_call: TRBV7-2
clone_size: many
d_call: TRBD1
cdr3_aa: CASSSSGTGFPYEQYF
cdr3_nt: TGTGCCAGCAGCTCGTCTGGGACAGGGTTTCCCTACGAGCAGTACTTC

j_call: TRBJ1-3
v_call: TRBV7-8
clone_size: many
d_call: NA
cdr3_aa: CASSPVLTAVSGNTIYF
cdr3_nt: TGTGCCAGCAGCCCAGTCTTGACCGCCGTCTCTGGAAACACCATATATTTT

j_call: TRBJ2-1
v_call: TRBV12-3/TRBV12-4
clone_size: many
d_call: TRBD2
cdr3_aa: CASSLSGATGGEQFF
cdr3_nt: TGTGCCAGCAGTTTAAGTGGGGCCACGGGGGGTGAGCAGTTCTTC

j_call: TRBJ2-5
v_call: TRBV6-2/TRBV6-3
clone_size: many
d_call: TRBD2
cdr3_aa: CASSSSGGTQYF
cdr3_nt: TGTGCCAGCAGTTCGAGCGGGGGGACCCAGTACTTC

j_call: TRBJ1-4
v_call: TRBV20-1
clone_size: many
d_call: TRBD1
cdr3_aa: CSARSETGEEKLFF
cdr3_nt: TGCAGTGCTAGGTCCGAGACAGGGGAAGAAAAACTGTTTTTT

j_call: TRBJ1-4
v_call: TRBV20-1
clone_size: many
d_call: TRBD1
cdr3_aa: CSARAPRGGLFF
cdr3_nt: TGCAGTGCTAGAGCGCCCAGGGGGGGACTGTTTTTT

j_call: TRBJ2-2
v_call: TRBV20-1
clone_size: many
d_call: NA
cdr3_aa: CSARGSGNTGELFF
cdr3_nt: TGCAGTGCTAGAGGCTCCGGGAACACCGGGGAGCTGTTTTTT

j_call: TRBJ1-1
v_call: TRBV3-1
clone_size: many
d_call: TRBD1
cdr3_aa: CASSQYKGAITEAFF
cdr3_nt: TGTGCCAGCAGCCAGTATAAGGGGGCGATTACTGAAGCTTTCTTT

j_call: TRBJ1-1
v_call: TRBV12-3/TRBV12-4
clone_size: many
d_call: TRBD1
cdr3_aa: CASIPDRAVAGTEAFF
cdr3_nt: TGTGCCAGCATCCCGGACAGGGCAGTTGCGGGGACTGAAGCTTTCTTT

j_call: TRBJ2-1
v_call: TRBV20-1
clone_size: many
d_call: NA
cdr3_aa: CSARPKPEGYNEQFF
cdr3_nt: TGCAGTGCTAGACCCAAACCTGAGGGGTACAATGAGCAGTTCTTC

j_call: TRBJ2-1
v_call: TRBV5-1
clone_size: many
d_call: TRBD2
cdr3_aa: CASSAGGSSYNEQFF
cdr3_nt: TGCGCCAGCAGTGCGGGGGGGAGCTCCTACAATGAGCAGTTCTTC

j_call: TRBJ2-2
v_call: TRBV2
clone_size: many
d_call: NA
cdr3_aa: CASSVDRNTGELFF
cdr3_nt: TGTGCCAGCAGTGTGGACAGGAACACCGGGGAGCTGTTTTTT

j_call: TRBJ2-7
v_call: TRBV6-1
clone_size: few
d_call: TRBD1
cdr3_aa: CAGQGAGEQYF
cdr3_nt: TGTGCCGGACAGGGGGCTGGGGAGCAGTACTTC

j_call: TRBJ1-2
v_call: TRBV6-5
clone_size: many
d_call: TRBD1
cdr3_aa: CASSYSGTGVGYGYTF
cdr3_nt: TGTGCCAGCAGTTACTCCGGGACAGGGGTAGGGTATGGCTACACCTTC